The 18 T cell receptor beta chains listed next were all sequenced from one sample in a study of blood T cells in healthy people across ages. Together with a sample-barcoded 5' primer, a J-beta primer mix was included in a second PCR lasting about 6 to 11 cycles. TCRdb processed the 5' RACE reads anew with MiXCR; each CDR3 protein has one entry. The sample consists of about a million distinct CDR3 sequences, around 49% of them appearing once. Sequencing input: blood. These receptors originate from a man aged 30-40 years in good health.

The chain carries TRBV4-1 and TRBJ1-2, with TRBD1 as a possible D gene (6 bases). The V and J ends lost 2 bases and 3 bases respectively, with 13 bases between them. The CDR3 loop spans 15 amino acids. CDR1 and CDR2 from the germline V gene are MGHRA and YSYEKL. The CDR3: CASSQREGGHYGYTF. Written as DNA, the CDR3 is TGCGCCAGCAGCCAAAGGGAGGGGGGGCACTATGGCTACACCTTC.

The J gene is TRBJ2-1, the V gene TRBV20-1, with TRBD2 matching over 12 bases. V lost 0 bases to trimming and J lost 7 bases; unmatched junction nucleotides: 10. Germline V CDR1 and CDR2: DFQATT, SNEGSKA (reference sequence). The length of the CDR3 is 17 residues. CDR3 in amino acids: CSARDLRTSGEANEQFF. CDR3 DNA: TGCAGTGCTAGAGATCTCAGGACTAGCGGGGAGGCAAATGAGCAGTTCTTC.

CDR3 loop: CASSESGGAISDTQYF. The CDR3 DNA reads as TGCGCCAGCAGCGAAAGCGGGGGGGCTATCTCAGATACGCAGTATTTT. V and J are TRBV5-1 and TRBJ2-3; 10 bases align to TRBD2. This CDR3 region has 16 residues. V was pared by 4 bases and J by 4 bases, with 9 bases of the junction left unmatched. In germline, CDR1 is SGHRS, CDR2 YFSETQ.

The chain recombines TRBV20-1 with TRBJ2-5; weak D call: TRBD2 (5 bases). The CDR3 length is 15 residues. Per germline, CDR1 DFQATT and CDR2 SNEGSKA (reference sequence). V was cut by 0 bases and J by 1 base, with 12 bases left in between. CDR3 sequence: CSARDPRDRQETQYF. The CDR3 nucleotides are TGCAGTGCTAGAGATCCCCGGGATCGCCAAGAGACCCAGTACTTC.

This clonotype was picked up a small number of times. The chain combines TRBV4-1 with TRBJ1-4; D remains unclear. V dropped 1 base and J dropped 7 bases, with 7 bases sitting between them. The CDR3 is made up of 13 amino acids. Looked up from germline, CDR1 is MGHRA and CDR2 is YSYEKL. CDR3 in DNA: TGCGCCAGCAGCCAAGTTCGAGGTGAAAAACTGTTTTTT. It yields the protein CASSQVRGEKLFF.

There are a few counts of this clonotype. This chain links TRBV3-1 with TRBJ1-2; D is unresolved. The V end lost 1 base, the J end lost 8 bases, and 11 bases lay between the germline ends. Germline loops: CDR1 LGHDT, CDR2 YNNKEL (reference sequence). The CDR3 contains 13 residues. The CDR3 protein is CASSQVESRGYTF. CDR3 DNA: TGTGCCAGCAGCCAAGTTGAATCCCGGGGCTACACCTTC.

The V and J genes are TRBV12-3 or TRBV12-4 and TRBJ2-7, with 7 bases lining up with TRBD1. The ends lost 7 bases at V and 1 base at J; junction bases unmatched: 4. The CDR3 covers 13 residues. The CDR3 nucleotides are TGTGCCAGCACCCCGGACAGGTCCTACGAGCAGTACTTC. Amino acid sequence: CASTPDRSYEQYF.

This clonotype has only one observation. V is TRBV4-1 and J is TRBJ1-5, with D possibly TRBD1 on 6 matching bases. Germline V gene data show CDR1 as MGHRA and CDR2 as YSYEKL. V lost 5 bases, J lost 5 bases, and 22 bases lay in between. The CDR3 loop spans 17 amino acids. Here the CDR3 DNA reads TGCGCCAGCAGCTCCACGACCGGGGGGGCCTTTTATCAGCCCCAGCATTTT. As protein: CASSSTTGGAFYQPQHF.

The chain links TRBV12-3 or TRBV12-4 to TRBJ2-3, with a tentative D call TRBD1 (5 bases). V was cut by 11 bases and J by 1 base, with 19 bases left in between. The CDR3 sequence is 15 residues long. The CDR3 DNA follows: TGTGCCGACAGTTTCAATGACAGAGGCACAGATACGCAGTATTTT. Translating gives CADSFNDRGTDTQYF.

This clonotype was detected a few times. The genes are TRBV6-5 and TRBJ2-4; maybe TRBD1 (6 bases). The CDR3 is 17 amino acids. In germline, CDR1 is MNHEY, CDR2 SVGAGI. V was clipped by 0 bases and J by 1 base, with 13 bases between them. In DNA, the CDR3 is TGTGCCAGCAGTTACTCGACCGGGACATCGGCCAAAAACATTCAGTACTTC. Its protein is CASSYSTGTSAKNIQYF.

V usage is TRBV29-1 and J usage is TRBJ1-2; 9 positions match TRBD1. V was clipped by 5 bases and J by 6 bases; unmatched bases: 13. The germline V gene has CDR1 SQVTM and CDR2 ANQGSEA. The CDR3 is made up of 15 amino acids. The CDR3, as DNA: TGCAGCGTTCCTTTATTCCGGGACAGGGTCAATGGCTACACCTTC. Translation: CSVPLFRDRVNGYTF. Together with reference TRBV29-1 and TRBJ1-2, the CDR3 gives the full variable domain: SAVISQKPSRDICQRGTSLTIQCQVDSQVTMMFWYRQQPGQSLTLIATANQGSEATYESGFVIDKFPISRPNLTFSTLTVSNMSPEDSSIYLCSVPLFRDRVNGYTFGSGTRLTVV.

The gene calls are TRBV29-1 and TRBJ2-1; TRBD2 might be the D (6 bases). V lost 6 bases to trimming and J lost 0 bases, with 18 bases between them. The germline CDR1 and CDR2 sequences are SQVTM and ANQGSEA. This CDR3 contains 16 residues. The CDR3 DNA reads as TGCAGCGTCCCCCCGGGGGACCCAAACTCCTACAATGAGCAGTTCTTC. Translating it yields CSVPPGDPNSYNEQFF.

In the case of this clonotype: The conserved closing phenylalanine or tryptophan is absent in this CDR3, likely reflecting a read error. This rearrangement joins TRBV4-2 to TRBJ2-7; D possibly corresponds to TRBD1 (6 bases). V dropped 2 bases and J dropped 0 bases, with 11 bases sitting between them. Germline V lookup: CDR1 LGHNA, CDR2 YNFKEQ. This CDR3 spans 15 amino acids. CDR3 region: CASSQWDTSSYEQYY. As DNA, the CDR3 is TGTGCCAGCAGCCAATGGGACACGAGCTCCTACGAGCAGTACTAC.

This clonotype was seen only a few times. The genes are TRBV7-2 and TRBJ1-4, with TRBD1 matching 10 bases. Germline-derived CDR1 and CDR2 are SGHTA and FQGNSA. This CDR3 has 14 residues. V lost 5 bases and J lost 8; bases outside the gene matches: 5. CDR3 loop: CASSTRDRGEKLFF. In DNA, the CDR3 is TGTGCCAGCAGCACCCGGGACAGGGGAGAAAAACTGTTTTTT.

The chain employs TRBV24-1 and TRBJ1-2; the D is unclear. V was cut by 5 bases and J by 6 bases, with 15 bases left in between. This CDR3 region has 14 residues. Germline CDR1 reads KGHDR; CDR2 reads SFDVKD. Written as DNA, the CDR3 is TGTGCCACCAGTGTTTCCGCTTCACCCCATGGCTACACCTTC. This encodes CATSVSASPHGYTF.

This clonotype was seen a few times. The V call is TRBV27, the J call TRBJ2-3, with D perhaps matching TRBD2 (5 bases). The V and J ends lost 0 bases and 3 bases respectively, with 7 bases between them. This CDR3 comprises 14 residues. The germline V gene has CDR1 MNHEY and CDR2 SMNVEV (reference sequence). The CDR3 loop is CASSLSPGTDTQYF. DNA of the CDR3: TGTGCCAGCAGTTTATCGCCGGGAACAGATACGCAGTATTTT.

CDR3 residues: CASSLGSGDMSYGYTF. CDR3 in DNA: TGCGCCAGCAGCTTGGGGTCAGGGGATATGAGCTATGGCTACACCTTC. The chain links TRBV5-1 to TRBJ1-2, with a tentative D call TRBD1 (6 bases). The length of the CDR3 is 16 residues. Trimming took off 0 bases at V and 4 bases at J, with 16 bases between the two ends. Looked up from germline, CDR1 is SGHRS and CDR2 is YFSETQ. Drawing the rest from reference TRBV5-1 and TRBJ1-2, the complete variable domain is KAGVTQTPRYLIKTRGQQVTLSCSPISGHRSVSWYQQTPGQGLQFLFEYFSETQRNKGNFPGRFSGRQFSNSRSEMNVSTLELGDSALYLCASSLGSGDMSYGYTFGSGTRLTVV.

The J gene is TRBJ2-7, the V gene TRBV11-2, with a weak D call TRBD1 (5 bases). This CDR3 is built from 13 residues. The V and J ends lost 3 bases and 6 bases respectively, with 12 bases between them. Germline assignment: CDR1 SGHAT and CDR2 FQNNGV. The CDR3 DNA follows: TGTGCCAGCAGCTTGGAGACAGCATCCGAGCAGTACTTC. Amino acids: CASSLETASEQYF. Full variable domain (remainder filled in from reference TRBV11-2 and TRBJ2-7): EAGVAQSPRYKIIEKRQSVAFWCNPISGHATLYWYQQILGQGPKLLIQFQNNGVVDDSQLPKDRFSAERLKGVDSTLKIQPAKLEDSAVYLCASSLETASEQYFGPGTRLTVT.